The TCR beta chain described here comes from a study of CD8+ T cells in alopecia areata. Treatment given: oral pan-JAK inhibitor, 5-10 mg twice daily. From germline, CDR1 is GTSNPN and CDR2 SVGIG (reference sequence). V gave up 4 bases and J gave up 1 base, with 7 bases separating them. This CDR3 has 12 residues. Extraction and reverse transcription of RNA yielded cDNA as the sequencing template. Generated by immunoSEQ multiplex PCR, the TCRdb table keeps only in-frame clones and is missing some. The data hold fewer than 250,000 clones, with over 55% observed a single time. This clone has just a few counts. Within the sample, other DNA sequences also encode this same CDR3.

The receptor's source is a human donor with alopecia areata. The genes are TRBV30 and TRBJ1-1; D may be TRBD1 (5 bases). This specimen was CD4+ T cells sorted from blood, taken at week 24, from a patient treated with tofacitinib. CDR3 protein: CAWTDTNTEAFF. CDR3 in DNA: TGTGCCTGGACGGACACGAACACTGAAGCTTTCTTT.